Below, 19 T cell receptor beta chains from the same sample are listed, as sequenced in a study of T cells in Graves' hyperthyroidism and ophthalmopathy (dated by TCRdb to between 2018 and 2021). Library creation used multiplex PCR. TCRdb lists the instrument as Illumina HiSeq 2000. Amplification of TCR beta CDR3 regions was carried out from RNA transcripts. For the first round of RT-PCR on the TCR CDR3, the HTBI primer set was used together with the Qiagen OneStep RT-PCR kit. TCRdb handled the public reads itself, with Q25 trimming in fastp and clone calling in MiXCR, and kept productive beta chains. Rows merge per CDR3 protein into single entries with the most common DNA and genes. The sample table records about 300,000 distinct CDR3 sequences; roughly 15% of these occur just once. 33% of the sample is in the top ten clones. The specimen was blood. These receptors came from a man between 25 and 39 years old with Graves' hyperthyroidism.

With regard to this clonotype: Mismatch with germline at one junction end may stem from a read error. The chain recombines TRBV24-1 with TRBJ2-5; weak D call: TRBD2 (6 bases). Germline-derived CDR1 and CDR2 are KGHDR and SFDVKD. There are 16 residues in the CDR3. The CDR3 DNA is TGTGCCACCAGTGATTCCCCTGGAGGGGTCGGAGAGGCCCAGTACTTC. The encoded protein is CATSDSPGGVGEAQYF.

This clonotype appeared many times. This chain uses TRBV5-1 with TRBJ2-6; D possibly uses TRBD1 or TRBD2 (5 bases each). V dropped 0 bases and J dropped 2 bases, with 6 bases sitting between them. The CDR3 spans 15 residues. Germline V lookup: CDR1 SGHRS, CDR2 YFSETQ. This CDR3 is CASSLGGTGANVLTF. In DNA, the CDR3 is TGCGCCAGCAGCTTGGGGGGGACTGGGGCCAACGTCCTGACTTTC.

This clonotype was detected a few times. The chain has TRBV5-6 and TRBJ2-7; D is ambiguous. Looked up from germline, CDR1 is SGHDT and CDR2 is YYEEEE. The V gene lost 2 bases and the J gene lost 7 bases, with 10 bases spanning the gap. This CDR3 has 12 amino acids. CDR3: CASSFGSREQYF. The CDR3, as DNA: TGTGCCAGCAGCTTTGGGTCCCGGGAGCAGTACTTC.

The V and J genes are TRBV28 and TRBJ1-2; tentatively, D is TRBD1 (6 bases). The germline CDR1 and CDR2 sequences are MDHEN and SYDVKM. The CDR3 totals 14 residues. Trimming took 3 bases from V and 7 from J, leaving 15 bases between them. Here the CDR3 reads CASSLVRGKSGYTF. CDR3 DNA sequence: TGTGCCAGCAGTTTGGTAAGGGGGAAGAGTGGCTACACCTTC.

This clonotype was seen a single time. The rearrangement joins TRBV6-1 to TRBJ2-5; TRBD2 aligns across 8 bases. This CDR3 comprises 14 residues. Unmatched junction bases numbered 8, after V lost 7 bases and J lost 4 bases. The germline V gene has CDR1 MNHNS and CDR2 SASEGT. In nucleotides, the CDR3 is TGTGCCAGCAATACGGGACTAGGGGGAGAGACCCAGTACTTC. This encodes CASNTGLGGETQYF.

This clonotype was found many times. This chain connects TRBV12-3 or TRBV12-4 to TRBJ2-3, with a weak D call TRBD1 (6 bases). The CDR3 is 17 amino acids. V lost 3 bases and J lost 4, with 20 bases in between. The CDR3 coding sequence is TGTGCCAGCAGTTTCAGCCAGGGGATGTTGGTCCCAGATACGCAGTATTTT. This translates into CASSFSQGMLVPDTQYF.

This clonotype was detected ten times or more. The rearrangement joins TRBV27 to TRBJ2-4; D remains unclear. This CDR3 contains 15 residues. The V end lost 7 bases, the J end lost 0 bases, and 13 bases lay between the germline ends. Germline-derived CDR1 and CDR2 are MNHEY and SMNVEV (reference sequence). CDR3 in DNA: TGTGCCAGCAAAAACCACGGAGCAGCCAAAAACATTCAGTACTTC. Residues: CASKNHGAAKNIQYF.

This clonotype was seen ten or more times. The genes are TRBV28 and TRBJ2-1, with 8 bases that match TRBD2. Trimming at V came to 4 bases and at J to 4 bases, leaving 12 bases not matched to a gene. Germline CDR1 is MDHEN and CDR2 is SYDVKM. This CDR3 region has 17 residues. This chain's CDR3 is CASSSQGSGTSYNEQFF. The CDR3 bases are TGTGCCAGCAGTTCCCAGGGCTCCGGGACTAGTTACAATGAGCAGTTCTTC.

This clonotype was detected a few times. J is TRBJ2-5 and V is TRBV9; unclear D gene. The V gene lost 0 bases and the J gene lost 1 base, with 4 bases spanning the gap. The CDR3 consists of 13 residues. The V gene's germline CDR1 is SGDLS and CDR2 YYNGEE. The CDR3 loop is CASSVDGQETQYF. CDR3 coding DNA: TGTGCCAGCAGCGTAGATGGCCAAGAGACCCAGTACTTC.

The chain has TRBV7-8 and TRBJ1-1, with D possibly matching TRBD1 (6 bases). CDR3 length: 12 residues. Per the germline V gene, CDR1 is SGHVS and CDR2 is FQNEAQ. Trimming took 5 bases from V and 5 from J, leaving 9 bases between them. DNA of the CDR3: TGTGCCAGCAGCCGACAGGAAACTGAAGCTTTCTTT. Translation: CASSRQETEAFF.

The chain links TRBV7-9 to TRBJ2-2, with D unresolved. The CDR3 consists of 13 residues. With 4 bases removed from V and 3 bases from J, the gap between germline ends came to 6 bases. The germline V gene has CDR1 SEHNR and CDR2 FQNEAQ (reference sequence). The CDR3 sequence is CASSSRDTGELFF. The CDR3 DNA sequence: TGTGCCAGCAGCTCCCGTGACACCGGGGAGCTGTTTTTT.

There are many counts of this clonotype. The chain combines TRBV6-1 with TRBJ2-1; 11 bases align to TRBD2. Germline CDR1 and CDR2: MNHNS and SASEGT. V trimming: 6 bases; J trimming: 5 bases; junction bases outside the gene matches: 9. The CDR3 has 16 residues. The CDR3 sequence is CASRSPPGLADNEQFF. CDR3 sequence (DNA): TGTGCCAGCAGGTCCCCCCCGGGACTAGCGGACAATGAGCAGTTCTTC.

This clonotype showed up many times. The chain is built from TRBV12-3 or TRBV12-4 and TRBJ2-7; no clear D. The V end was cut by 6 bases, the J end by 3 bases, with 6 bases between. The CDR3 covers 11 residues. DNA of the CDR3: TGTGCCAGCAGACGCAACTACGAGCAGTACTTC. Amino acid sequence: CASRRNYEQYF.

The V gene is TRBV7-9, the J gene TRBJ2-1, with D perhaps assigned TRBD1 or TRBD2 (6 bases each). Trimming shortened V by 2 bases and J by 12 bases, and 26 bases separated the two germline ends. The CDR3 sequence is 17 residues long. The V gene's germline CDR1 is SEHNR and CDR2 FQNEAQ (reference sequence). This CDR3 reads CASSLNIWGAPVLGQFF. The CDR3 DNA is TGTGCCAGCAGCTTAAATATTTGGGGGGCGCCTGTTCTAGGGCAGTTCTTC.

The rearrangement uses TRBV6-2 or TRBV6-3 and TRBJ2-4; the D gene could be TRBD1 or TRBD2 (5 bases each). There are 15 residues in the CDR3. From germline, CDR1 is MNHEY and CDR2 SVGEGT. Trimming stripped 3 bases from V and 3 bases from J, with 12 bases between. CDR3 bases: TGTGCCAGCAGTTATCAGGGACCCCACAAAAACATTCAGTACTTC. It codes for CASSYQGPHKNIQYF.

This CDR3 reads CASSLGGTGVKWTEAFF. The CDR3 DNA follows: TGCGCCAGCAGCTTGGGGGGGACAGGAGTAAAGTGGACTGAAGCTTTCTTT. The chain joins TRBV5-1 to TRBJ1-1; 8 nucleotides align to TRBD1. Germline V CDR1 and CDR2: SGHRS, YFSETQ. The CDR3 runs 17 residues. The V segment lost 0 bases and the J segment 5 bases; nucleotides outside the gene matches: 12.

This clonotype has ten or more counts. The chain recombines TRBV18 with TRBJ2-1, with D hard to call. Germline loops: CDR1 KGHSH, CDR2 LQKENI. The CDR3 consists of 13 residues. Trimming stripped 3 bases from V and 0 bases from J, with 3 bases between. CDR3 sequence reads: CASSPVSYNEQFF. DNA of the CDR3: TGTGCCAGCTCACCGGTCTCCTACAATGAGCAGTTCTTC.

The sample holds many counts of this clonotype. The rearrangement uses TRBV5-4 and TRBJ2-1; 8 bases line up with TRBD2. Germline V gives CDR1 SGHNT, CDR2 YYREEE (reference sequence). The CDR3 has 15 residues. V shed 0 bases and J 5 bases; nucleotides not matched to a gene: 4. This chain's CDR3 is CASSLESGSHNEQFF. The CDR3 DNA follows: TGTGCCAGCAGCTTGGAAAGCGGGAGCCACAATGAGCAGTTCTTC.

This clonotype was seen at least ten times. The V gene is TRBV6-1, the J gene TRBJ2-3; the D is unclear. Germline-derived CDR1 and CDR2 are MNHNS and SASEGT. V lost 1 base and J 0 bases, leaving 14 bases between the germline ends. This CDR3 comprises 17 residues. The CDR3 loop is CASSEDGEEISTDTQYF. The CDR3 DNA reads as TGTGCCAGCAGTGAAGATGGCGAGGAAATCAGCACAGATACGCAGTATTTT.